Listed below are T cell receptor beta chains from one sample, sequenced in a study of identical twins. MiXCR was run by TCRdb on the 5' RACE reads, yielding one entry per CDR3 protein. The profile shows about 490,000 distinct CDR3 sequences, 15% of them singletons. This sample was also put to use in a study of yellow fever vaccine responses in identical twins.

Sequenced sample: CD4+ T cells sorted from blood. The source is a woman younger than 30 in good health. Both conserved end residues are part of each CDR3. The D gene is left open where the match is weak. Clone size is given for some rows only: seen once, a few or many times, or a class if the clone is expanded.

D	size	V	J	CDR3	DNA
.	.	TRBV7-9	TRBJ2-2	CASSLGPVTGELFF	TGTGCCAGCAGCTTAGGGCCAGTAACCGGGGAGCTGTTTTTT
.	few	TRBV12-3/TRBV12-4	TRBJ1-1	CASRPQGTEAFF	TGTGCCAGCAGACCCCAGGGCACTGAAGCTTTCTTT
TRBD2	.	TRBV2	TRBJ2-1	CASSGVVSGSSYNEQFF	TGTGCCAGCAGTGGGGTGGTTAGCGGGAGCTCCTACAATGAGCAGTTCTTC
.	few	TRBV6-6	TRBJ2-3	CASLRSSTDTQYF	TGTGCCAGTTTGAGGTCTAGCACAGATACGCAGTATTTT
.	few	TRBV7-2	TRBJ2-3	CASSLNFHRGTDTQYF	TGTGCCAGCAGCTTAAATTTTCACAGAGGCACAGATACGCAGTATTTT
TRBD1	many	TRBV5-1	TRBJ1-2	CASSPGQGGNYGYTF	TGTGCCAGCAGCCCGGGACAGGGTGGTAACTATGGCTACACCTTC
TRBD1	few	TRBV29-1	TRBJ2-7	CSVSGQDPSREQYF	TGCAGCGTTTCGGGACAGGACCCATCTCGGGAGCAGTACTTC
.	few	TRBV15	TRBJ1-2	CATSRDRGSTNYGYTF	TGTGCCACCAGCAGAGATCGGGGAAGCACAAACTATGGCTACACCTTC
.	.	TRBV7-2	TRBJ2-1	CASSFYGSYNEQFF	TGTGCCAGCAGCTTCTATGGGTCCTACAATGAGCAGTTCTTC
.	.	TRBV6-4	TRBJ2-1	CASSDRLQGGNEQFF	TGTGCCAGCAGTGACAGATTACAGGGCGGCAATGAGCAGTTCTTC
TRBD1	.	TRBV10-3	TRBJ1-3	CAIRPGTGPGNTIYF	TGTGCCATCAGGCCCGGGACAGGCCCAGGAAACACCATATATTTT
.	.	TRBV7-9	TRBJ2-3	CASSLSASDTQYF	TGTGCCAGCAGCTTATCAGCTTCAGATACGCAGTATTTT
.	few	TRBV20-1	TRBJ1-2	CSARSFRGDVF	TGCAGTGCTAGATCTTTCCGGGGTGACGTCTTC
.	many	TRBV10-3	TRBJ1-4	CATRRGANEKLFF	TGTGCCACCCGGCGGGGGGCTAATGAAAAACTGTTTTTT
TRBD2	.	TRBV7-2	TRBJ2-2	CASSRSGSATGELFF	TGTGCCAGCAGCAGAAGCGGGAGTGCCACCGGGGAGCTGTTTTTT
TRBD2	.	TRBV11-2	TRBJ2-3	CASSKGTSGRTDTQYF	TGTGCCAGCAGCAAAGGGACTAGCGGGAGGACAGATACGCAGTATTTT
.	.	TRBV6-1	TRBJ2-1	CASSEEGPGGYEQFF	TGTGCCAGCAGTGAAGAGGGACCTGGGGGGTATGAGCAGTTCTTC
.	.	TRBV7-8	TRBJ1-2	CASSFAGYGYTF	TGTGCCAGCAGCTTCGCGGGCTATGGCTACACCTTC
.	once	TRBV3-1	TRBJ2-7	CASSQVDYEQYF	TGTGCCAGCAGCCAAGTTGACTACGAGCAGTACTTC
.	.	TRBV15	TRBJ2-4	CATSRPTGLPAKNIQYF	TGTGCCACCAGCAGACCTACGGGATTACCGGCCAAAAACATTCAGTACTTC
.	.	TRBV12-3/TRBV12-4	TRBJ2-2	CASSLSGPLAGELFF	TGTGCCAGCAGCCTGAGCGGGCCCTTGGCCGGGGAGCTGTTTTTT
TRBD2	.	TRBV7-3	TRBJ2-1	CASSLVGGGREYEQFF	TGTGCCAGCAGCTTAGTAGGTGGCGGGAGGGAGTATGAGCAGTTCTTC
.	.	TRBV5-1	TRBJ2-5	CASSPRGSRETQYF	TGCGCCAGCAGCCCACGGGGCTCCCGGGAGACCCAGTACTTC
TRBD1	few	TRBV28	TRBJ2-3	CASRWSSRGDTQYF	TGTGCCAGCAGATGGTCTAGCAGGGGGGATACGCAGTATTTT
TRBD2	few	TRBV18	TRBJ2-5	CASSPTSGAETQYF	TGTGCCAGCTCACCTACTAGCGGGGCAGAGACCCAGTACTTC
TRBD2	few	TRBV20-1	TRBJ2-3	CSARDSGLAGGGDTQYF	TGCAGTGCTAGAGATTCGGGACTAGCGGGAGGAGGAGATACGCAGTATTTT
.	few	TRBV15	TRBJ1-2	CATSRERNTANYGYTF	TGTGCCACCAGCAGAGAACGGAACACAGCTAACTATGGCTACACCTTC
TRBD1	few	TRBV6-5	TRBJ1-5	CASSYSPPGQNQPQHF	TGTGCCAGCAGTTATTCACCTCCGGGACAGAATCAGCCCCAGCATTTT
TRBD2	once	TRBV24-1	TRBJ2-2	CAAGGLPNTGELFF	TGTGCCGCGGGGGGACTCCCGAACACCGGGGAGCTGTTTTTT
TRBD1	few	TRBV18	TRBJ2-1	CASSLNRDRGNEQFF	TGTGCCAGCTCGCTAAACCGGGACAGAGGCAATGAGCAGTTCTTC
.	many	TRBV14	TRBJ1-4	CASSPLGRINEKLFF	TGTGCCAGCAGCCCGTTGGGGCGTATTAATGAAAAACTGTTTTTT
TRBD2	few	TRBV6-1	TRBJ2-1	CASRPAGGRNNEQFF	TGTGCCAGCAGACCGGCGGGGGGTCGAAACAATGAGCAGTTCTTC
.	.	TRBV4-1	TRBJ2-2	CASSQEGLYTGELFF	TGCGCCAGCAGCCAAGAGGGTCTCTACACCGGGGAGCTGTTTTTT
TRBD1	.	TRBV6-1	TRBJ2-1	CASSGQGTTYNEQFF	TGTGCCAGCAGCGGACAGGGGACAACCTACAATGAGCAGTTCTTC
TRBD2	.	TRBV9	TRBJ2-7	CASSVATSGVYEQYF	TGTGCCAGCAGCGTAGCCACTAGCGGGGTATACGAGCAGTACTTC
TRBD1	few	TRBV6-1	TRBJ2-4	CASRRDSQGGNIQYF	TGTGCCAGCAGAAGGGACAGTCAGGGCGGAAACATTCAGTACTTC
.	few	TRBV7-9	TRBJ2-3	CASSFLQGTADTQYF	TGTGCCAGCAGCTTTCTACAGGGCACCGCAGATACGCAGTATTTT
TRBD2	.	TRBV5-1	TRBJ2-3	CASSTGLAGATTDTQYF	TGCGCCAGCAGCACGGGACTAGCGGGGGCCACCACAGATACGCAGTATTTT
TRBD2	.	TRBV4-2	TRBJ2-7	CASSQILAGVIDEQYF	TGTGCCAGCAGCCAGATATTAGCGGGAGTAATCGACGAGCAGTACTTC
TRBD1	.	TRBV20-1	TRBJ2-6	CSANGQGKSGANVLTF	TGCAGTGCTAATGGACAGGGTAAATCTGGGGCCAACGTCCTGACTTTC
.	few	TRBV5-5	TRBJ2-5	CASSLLLTGETQYF	TGTGCCAGCAGCTTGTTACTCACGGGGGAGACCCAGTACTTC
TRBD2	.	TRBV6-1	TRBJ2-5	CASSDGTSGQETQYF	TGTGCCAGCAGCGACGGGACTAGCGGTCAAGAGACCCAGTACTTC